A selection of T cell receptor beta chains follows, all from one sample in a study of blood T cell repertoires in COVID-19. The repertoire was sequenced with immunoSEQ multiplex PCR; TCRdb's copy has only in-frame clones and lacks some. The repertoire holds some 190,000 clones, 80% seen once, with around 4.5% in the top ten. Input material: PBMCs or T cells enriched from blood (not recorded which). The receptors here all came from a man aged 25 to 40 with acute COVID-19. The CDR3 runs from the conserved cysteine through the conserved F or W. The order of the fields is J gene, V gene, CDR3 protein.

J gene: TRBJ2-3; V gene: TRBV10-1; CDR3 protein: CASRPQGPTDTQYF
J gene: TRBJ1-5; V gene: TRBV2; CDR3 protein: CASSEGQGSQPQHF
J gene: TRBJ2-6; V gene: TRBV18; CDR3 protein: CASSPIPGQGTGANVLTF
J gene: TRBJ2-6; V gene: TRBV2; CDR3 protein: CASRWTGAAGANVLTF
J gene: TRBJ1-1; V gene: TRBV29-1; CDR3 protein: CSVEGQGATEAFF
J gene: TRBJ1-4; V gene: TRBV30; CDR3 protein: CAGGTDKGEKLFF
J gene: TRBJ1-6; V gene: TRBV30; CDR3 protein: CAWSQGRNDSPLHF
J gene: TRBJ2-2; V gene: TRBV14; CDR3 protein: CASSQDRGTLTGELFF
J gene: TRBJ1-2; V gene: TRBV7-9; CDR3 protein: CASSLDSYGYTF
J gene: TRBJ2-7; V gene: TRBV7-3; CDR3 protein: CASSPGTGGTYEQYF
J gene: TRBJ1-4; V gene: TRBV27; CDR3 protein: CASTLSTLELANEKLFF
J gene: TRBJ2-3; V gene: TRBV11-2; CDR3 protein: CATQLDTRWDTQYF
J gene: TRBJ2-1; V gene: TRBV6-1; CDR3 protein: CASSDRGVEQFF
J gene: TRBJ2-7; V gene: TRBV5-1; CDR3 protein: CASSLDRVGEQYF
J gene: TRBJ1-5; V gene: TRBV5-6; CDR3 protein: CASSSTRDYQPQHF
J gene: TRBJ2-5; V gene: TRBV3-1/TRBV3-2; CDR3 protein: CASRLAGTQETQYF
J gene: TRBJ1-1; V gene: TRBV7-9; CDR3 protein: CASSPGVPGAFF